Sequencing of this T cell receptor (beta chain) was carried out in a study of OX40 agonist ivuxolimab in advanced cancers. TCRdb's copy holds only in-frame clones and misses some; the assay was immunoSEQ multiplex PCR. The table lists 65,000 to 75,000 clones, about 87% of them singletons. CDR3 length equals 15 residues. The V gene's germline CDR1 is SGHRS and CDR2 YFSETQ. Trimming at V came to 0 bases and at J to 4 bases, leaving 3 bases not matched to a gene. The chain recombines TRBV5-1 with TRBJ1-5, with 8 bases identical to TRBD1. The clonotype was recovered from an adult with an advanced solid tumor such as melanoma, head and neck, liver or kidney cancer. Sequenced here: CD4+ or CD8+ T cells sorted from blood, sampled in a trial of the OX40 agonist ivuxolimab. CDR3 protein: CASSLGDRPNQPQHF. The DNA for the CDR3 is TGCGCCAGCAGCTTGGGGGACAGGCCAAATCAGCCCCAGCATTTT.